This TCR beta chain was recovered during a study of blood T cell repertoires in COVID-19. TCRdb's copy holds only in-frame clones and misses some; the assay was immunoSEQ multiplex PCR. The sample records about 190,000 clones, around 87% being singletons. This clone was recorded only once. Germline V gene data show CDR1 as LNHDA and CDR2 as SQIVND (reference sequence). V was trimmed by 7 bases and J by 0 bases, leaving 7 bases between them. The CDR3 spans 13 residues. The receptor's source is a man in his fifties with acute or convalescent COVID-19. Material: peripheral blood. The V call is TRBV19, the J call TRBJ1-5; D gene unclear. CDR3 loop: CASNFYSNQPQHF. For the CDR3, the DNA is TGTGCCAGTAATTTTTATAGCAATCAGCCCCAGCATTTT.